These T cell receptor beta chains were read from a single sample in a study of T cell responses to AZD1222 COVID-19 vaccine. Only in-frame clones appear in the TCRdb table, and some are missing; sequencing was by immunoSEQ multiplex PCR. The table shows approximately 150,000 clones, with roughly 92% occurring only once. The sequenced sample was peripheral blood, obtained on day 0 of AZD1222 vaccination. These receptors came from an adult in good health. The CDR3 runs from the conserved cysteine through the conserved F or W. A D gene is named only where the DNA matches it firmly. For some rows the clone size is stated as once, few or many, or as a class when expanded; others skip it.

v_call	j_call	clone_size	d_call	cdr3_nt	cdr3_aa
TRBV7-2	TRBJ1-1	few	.	TGTGCCAGCAGCACAACTTTAATGAACACTGAAGCTTTCTTT	CASSTTLMNTEAFF
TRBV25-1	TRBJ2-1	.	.	TGTGCCAGCACACATAGCGGTGGCGATGAGCAGTTCTTC	CASTHSGGDEQFF
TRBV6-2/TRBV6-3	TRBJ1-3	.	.	TGTGCCAGCAGTTCAATCCACAAAGCAAGCTCTGGAAACACCATATATTTT	CASSSIHKASSGNTIYF
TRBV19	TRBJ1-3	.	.	TGTGCCAGTTCAGGCTCAGCCAGAGGAAACACCATATATTTT	CASSGSARGNTIYF
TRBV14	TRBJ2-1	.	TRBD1	TGTGCCAGCAGCCAAGTAGGGGGCGCCTACAATGAGCAGTTCTTC	CASSQVGGAYNEQFF
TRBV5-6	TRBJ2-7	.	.	TGTGCCAGCAGCTTGGGGGGATCAGCCTCCTACGAGCAGTACTTC	CASSLGGSASYEQYF
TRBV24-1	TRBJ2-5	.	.	TGTGCCACCAGTGATGGGGACCCCATAATTACTAGATCCCAAGAGACCCAGTACTTC	CATSDGDPIITRSQETQYF
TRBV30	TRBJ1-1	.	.	TGTGCCTGGAGTGTTGGGGCGAACACTGAAGCTTTCTTT	CAWSVGANTEAFF
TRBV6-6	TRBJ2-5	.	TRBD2	TGTGCCAGCAGCCGACGCCGACTAGCGGGAGGGCCGGAGACCCAGTACTTC	CASSRRRLAGGPETQYF
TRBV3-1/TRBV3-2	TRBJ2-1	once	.	TGTGCCAGCAGCCAAAGACCCAGGGACAATGAGCAGTTCTTC	CASSQRPRDNEQFF
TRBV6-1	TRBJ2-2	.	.	TGTGCCAGCAGTGAAGCTGGGCGAAAGGAGCTGTTTTTT	CASSEAGRKELFF
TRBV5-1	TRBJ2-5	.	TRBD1	TGCGCCAGCAGCTATACAGGGGTCCGGGAGACCCAGTACTTC	CASSYTGVRETQYF
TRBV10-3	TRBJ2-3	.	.	TGTGCCATAGGAAGGAACAAACAGAGTCTCACAGATACGCAGTATTTT	CAIGRNKQSLTDTQYF
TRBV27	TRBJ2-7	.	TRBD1	TGTGCCAGCAGTGGGACAGCCGCCCTTTACGAGCAGTACTTC	CASSGTAALYEQYF
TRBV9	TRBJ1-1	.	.	TGTGCCAGCAGCGTAGCTAGGGGGTTGACTGAAGCTTTCTTT	CASSVARGLTEAFF
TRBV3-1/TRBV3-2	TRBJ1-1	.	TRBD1	TGTGCCAGCAGCCGTAGGACAGGGGAAGCTTTCTTT	CASSRRTGEAFF
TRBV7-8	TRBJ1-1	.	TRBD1	TGTGCCAGCAGCTTAGCTGCGACAGGGGGGGTTTCGGGAACTGAAGCTTTCTTT	CASSLAATGGVSGTEAFF
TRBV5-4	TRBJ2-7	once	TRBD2	TGTGCCAGCAGCCACCAACTAGCGGGAGGGCATTACGAGCAGTACTTC	CASSHQLAGGHYEQYF
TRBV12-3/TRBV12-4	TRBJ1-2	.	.	TGTGCCACCGAGGCGCCTAACTATGGCTACACCTTC	CATEAPNYGYTF
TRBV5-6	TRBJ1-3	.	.	TGTGCCAGCAGCTTGACGGGCAGCTCTGGAAACACCATATATTTT	CASSLTGSSGNTIYF
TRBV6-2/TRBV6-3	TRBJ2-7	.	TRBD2	TGTGCCAGCAGTTACCCAGGACTAGCGGGGCGCTACGAGCAGTACTTC	CASSYPGLAGRYEQYF
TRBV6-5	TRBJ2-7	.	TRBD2	TGTGCCAGCAGCACTAGCGGGAGGCAATCCTACGAGCAGTACTTC	CASSTSGRQSYEQYF
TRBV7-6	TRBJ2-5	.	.	TGTGCCAGCAGCGGGGCGTTGGGGGAGACCCAGTACTTC	CASSGALGETQYF
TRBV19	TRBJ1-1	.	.	TGTGCCAGTAGTCCCGGGGTTTTTGAAGCTTTCTTT	CASSPGVFEAFF
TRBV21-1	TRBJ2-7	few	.	TGTGCCAGCACCGATAAGGGGACAGCTACCTACGAGCAGTACTTC	CASTDKGTATYEQYF
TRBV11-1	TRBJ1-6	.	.	TGTGCCAGCAGCTCTCGAAGGGGGGCGAATAATTCACCCCTCCACTTT	CASSSRRGANNSPLHF
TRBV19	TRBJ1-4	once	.	TGTGCCAGTAGGAGGTCAGGGGTTAATGAAAAACTGTTTTTT	CASRRSGVNEKLFF
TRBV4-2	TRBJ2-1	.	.	TGTGCCAGCAGCCAACCCGGCTATGAGCAGTTCTTC	CASSQPGYEQFF
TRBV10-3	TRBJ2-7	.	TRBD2	TGTGCCATCAGTGAGTCGAGGCGGGAGGGGACTCACGAGCAGTACTTC	CAISESRREGTHEQYF
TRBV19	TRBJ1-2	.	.	TGTGCCAGTAGTATAAGGGGCACCTATGGCTACACCTTC	CASSIRGTYGYTF
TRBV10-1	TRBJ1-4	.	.	TGCGCCAGCAGTGGGGACAAAGCAGGGAAACTGTTTTTT	CASSGDKAGKLFF
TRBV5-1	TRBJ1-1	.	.	TGCGCCAGCAGCTTCGGGGGGATGAACACTGAAGCTTTCTTT	CASSFGGMNTEAFF
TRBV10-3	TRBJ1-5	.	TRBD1	TGTGCCATCAGTGGGACAGGGGGCGATCAGCCCCAGCATTTT	CAISGTGGDQPQHF
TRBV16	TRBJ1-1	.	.	TGTGCCAGCAGCCAATCGGCGGGGGGAGGCACTGAAGCTTTCTTT	CASSQSAGGGTEAFF
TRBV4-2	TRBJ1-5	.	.	TGTGCCAGCGCGCCTAGGTCTGGCGTGGGCAATCAGCCCCAGCATTTT	CASAPRSGVGNQPQHF
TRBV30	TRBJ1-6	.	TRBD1	TGTGCCTGGAGTGTACCCGGGACAGGCCCTAATTCACCCCTCCACTTT	CAWSVPGTGPNSPLHF
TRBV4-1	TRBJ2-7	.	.	TGCGCCAGCAGCCAGCCGGGACGAAGGCCTGGCCACGAGCAGTACTTC	CASSQPGRRPGHEQYF
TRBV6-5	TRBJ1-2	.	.	TGTGCCAGCAGTTACGACAGCCACTATGGCTACACCTTC	CASSYDSHYGYTF
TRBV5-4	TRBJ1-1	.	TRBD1	TGTGCCAGCAGCCTACAACAGGGGGCTGGCACTGAAGCTTTCTTT	CASSLQQGAGTEAFF
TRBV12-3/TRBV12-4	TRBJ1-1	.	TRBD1	TGTGCCAGCAGCGAGGGACAGGGAACTGAAGCTTTCTTT	CASSEGQGTEAFF
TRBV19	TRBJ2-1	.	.	TGTGCCAGTAGTCGGGGGTTGATTGGGAATGAGCAGTTCTTC	CASSRGLIGNEQFF
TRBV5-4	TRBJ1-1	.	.	TGTGCCAGCAGCTTGGAGCCCTCTATGAACACTGAAGCTTTCTTT	CASSLEPSMNTEAFF
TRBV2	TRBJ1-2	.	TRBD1	TGTGCCAGCAGGGGACAGTTCTATGGCTACACCTTC	CASRGQFYGYTF
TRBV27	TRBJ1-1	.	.	TGTGCCAGCAGACAAACAGGGAACACTGAAGCTTTCTTT	CASRQTGNTEAFF
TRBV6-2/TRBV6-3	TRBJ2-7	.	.	TGTGCCAGCAGTGGATACCGGGCCTTGGTTGGCCACGAGCAGTACTTC	CASSGYRALVGHEQYF
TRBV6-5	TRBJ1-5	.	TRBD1	TGTGCCAGCAGTACTGGACAGGGGGCTTACCCCCAGCATTTT	CASSTGQGAYPQHF
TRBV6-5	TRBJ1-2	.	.	TGTGCCAGCAGTTACTCCACTTCCTATGGCTACACCTTC	CASSYSTSYGYTF
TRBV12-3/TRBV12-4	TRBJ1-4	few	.	TGTGCCAGCAGTTTAGCCGGAACGGAAAAACTGTTTTTT	CASSLAGTEKLFF
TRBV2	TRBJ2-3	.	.	TGTGCCAGGGCGACGACAGGGACTAGCACAGATACGCAGTATTTT	CARATTGTSTDTQYF
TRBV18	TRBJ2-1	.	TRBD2	TGTGCCAGCTCACCACCGGCGGGAGCCCACAATGAGCAGTTCTTC	CASSPPAGAHNEQFF
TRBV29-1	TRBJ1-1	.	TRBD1	TGCAGCGTTGGACAGGGGCCCGAAGAGGGAGCTTTCTTT	CSVGQGPEEGAFF
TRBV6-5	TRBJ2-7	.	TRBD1	TGTGCCAGCAGCTCGGGACAGACCTACGAGCAGTACTTC	CASSSGQTYEQYF